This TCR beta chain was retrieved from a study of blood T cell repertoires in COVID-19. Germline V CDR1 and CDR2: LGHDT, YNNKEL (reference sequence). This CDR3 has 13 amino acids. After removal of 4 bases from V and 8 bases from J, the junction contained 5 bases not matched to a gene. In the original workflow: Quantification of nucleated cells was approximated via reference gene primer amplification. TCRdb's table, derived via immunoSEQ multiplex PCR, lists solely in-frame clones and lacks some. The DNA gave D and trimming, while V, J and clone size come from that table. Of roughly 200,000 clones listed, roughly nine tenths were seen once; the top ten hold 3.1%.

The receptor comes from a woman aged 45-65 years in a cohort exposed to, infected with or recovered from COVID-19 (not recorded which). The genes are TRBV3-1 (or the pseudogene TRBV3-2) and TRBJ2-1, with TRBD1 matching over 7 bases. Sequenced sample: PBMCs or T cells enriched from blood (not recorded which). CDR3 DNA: TGTGCCAGCAGCCGCAGGGGGTGTTATGAGCAGTTCTTC. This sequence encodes CASSRRGCYEQFF.